The text below deals with one T cell receptor beta chain. A few counts support this clone. Its antigen is not yet known. Base quality data are lacking; no much larger clone is found one base away. CDR3 length: 16 amino acids, cysteine to phenylalanine. Left in the record is the CDR3 DNA by itself, 48 bases read in frame from the first base. CDR1 is given as MGHRA and CDR2 as YSYEKL, both from the germline V gene. V is shortened by 3 bases, J by 0 bases, and the region joining them spans 13 bases. Library creation used the immunoSEQ multiplex PCR assay. To provide template for TCR sequencing, every sample had RNA extracted and reverse transcribed into cDNA. First-strand cDNA was synthesized with SuperScript III using a 2:1 mix of oligo-dT and random hexamers. Amplification bias was assessed with a synthetic immune receptor repertoire, and residual bias was removed computationally. Per the original workflow: Raw reads were preprocessed to remove errors, and CDR3 was defined by IMGT conventions from the conserved cysteine to phenylalanine. Clonality was calculated as 1 minus Shannon entropy normalized by log2 of the number of productive unique TCRs. CD4 or CD8 identity of scalp clones was inferred by cross-referencing scalp TCRbeta sequences with sorted blood CD4 and CD8 repertoires. Entries here come from immuneACCESS through TCRdb and include only in-frame sequences with V and J called. Some clones fail to appear in such tables; in the studies checked, an unresolved V gene covers under half of the shortfall, and the cause of the remainder is unknown. That table supplies the V and J calls and clone size; D and trimming were determined from the DNA. This sample gives 190,000 or so clones in total; roughly 53% of them show up just once. Roughly 13% of the sample belongs to the ten largest clones.

This sample stems from a study of CD8+ T cells in alopecia areata listed by TCRdb under 2018. Broadly, across the study: The treated patients, all with moderate-to-severe alopecia areata, were enrolled in an open-label pilot trial of oral tofacitinib given at 5 to 10 mg twice daily. Tofacitinib was given for 6 to 18 months, followed by 6 months of follow-up off drug to assess delayed response and recurrence. Disease severity in treated patients was measured with the SALT score, which quantifies the percentage of affected scalp surface area. High-throughput TCRbeta sequencing was used to examine T cell clonal expansion in alopecia areata in both the C3H/HeJ mouse model and human patients. Human TCRbeta sequencing covered scalp tissue and sorted CD4+ and CD8+ peripheral blood T cells from patchy and totalis/universalis alopecia areata patients and healthy controls. Patients on tofacitinib were biopsied at baseline and after 4 and 24 weeks of treatment, and several of the patients also had a later scalp biopsy. Scalp clonality was compared across normal scalp (n=4), patchy alopecia areata scalp (n=8), and alopecia totalis/universalis scalp (n=8). The RNA source kit depended on sample type: the PAXgene miRNA kit for fixed scalp, the miRNeasy kit for PBMCs, and the RNeasy kit for mouse skin. immunoSEQ multiplex PCR using 35 Vbeta forward primers and 13 Jbeta reverse primers was used to amplify TCRbeta CDR3 regions. Overall study results and their limits: Compared with mice, TCR sequences shared between patients were less clear, possibly partly because of HLA diversity across the patient population. Higher clonality and more expanded CD8+ clones were observed in lesional scalp than in normal scalp, particularly in alopecia totalis/universalis, a finding suggestive of antigenic drive. During tofacitinib treatment, many expanded lesional clones stuck around in both scalp and blood, and this persistence may partly explain why relapse happens after treatment is stopped. Because the treated cohort was small and had only one nonresponder, larger studies are needed to examine links between baseline CD8+ expansion and response. Scalp clonality and the number of expanded CD8+ clones among the top 100 scalp clones were significantly decreased by tofacitinib. Scalp TCR repertoire analysis is complicated because resident alphabeta T cells in normal human skin are also sequenced, whereas mouse skin is dominated by gammadelta T cells.

The sample's time point label is to be understood as: about 25 weeks on oral tofacitinib. Per the publication, the treatment or condition label means: oral pan-JAK inhibitor, 5-10 mg twice daily. Lesional scalp punch biopsies and peripheral blood were collected from alopecia areata patients. After PBMCs were isolated by density centrifugation and stained for CD3, CD4 and CD8, a FACSAria was used to sort CD4+ and CD8+ T cells. The TCR comes from a human donor with alopecia areata. This specimen was CD8+ T cells sorted from blood, taken at week 24, from a patient treated with tofacitinib. The chain employs TRBV4-1 and TRBJ2-3, with an unclear D gene assignment. The bases read TGCGCCAGCAGCCACAACGGACCGGGCAGCACAGATACGCAGTATTTT. Translated, this gives CASSHNGPGSTDTQYF.